This is a list of T cell receptor beta chains from one sample in a study of T cell responses to AZD1222 COVID-19 vaccine. Profiling relied on immunoSEQ multiplex PCR, and the TCRdb table lists in-frame clones only, not all of them. The sample records 150,000 to 180,000 clones, 90% being singletons. The sequenced sample was peripheral blood, obtained on day 0 of AZD1222 vaccination. These receptors came from an adult in good health. Both conserved end residues are part of each CDR3. The D gene is left open where the match is weak. Rows give clone size only sometimes, using once, few, many, or a class for an expanded clone.

size	V	J	D	length	CDR3	DNA
NA	TRBV6-4	TRBJ2-2	TRBD2	15	CASSVTSGQTGELFF	TGTGCCAGCAGTGTGACTAGCGGACAAACCGGGGAGCTGTTTTTT
NA	TRBV3-1/TRBV3-2	TRBJ1-2	NA	17	CASSQDGETRPNYGYTF	TGTGCCAGCAGCCAAGATGGGGAGACAAGGCCTAACTATGGCTACACCTTC
NA	TRBV6-1	TRBJ1-2	NA	15	CASSDWRGAFYGYTF	TGTGCCAGCAGTGATTGGAGGGGAGCATTCTATGGCTACACCTTC
NA	TRBV5-4	TRBJ1-2	NA	13	CASSFDSGYGYTF	TGTGCCAGCAGCTTCGACAGTGGCTATGGCTACACCTTC
few	TRBV18	TRBJ1-2	NA	14	CASSPPMAAYGYTF	TGTGCCAGCTCACCACCGATGGCAGCCTATGGCTACACCTTC
NA	TRBV7-9	TRBJ1-1	NA	11	CASSLFTEAFF	TGTGCCAGCAGCTTATTCACTGAAGCTTTCTTT
NA	TRBV9	TRBJ2-1	NA	9	CATNNEQFF	TGTGCCACAAACAATGAGCAGTTCTTC
NA	TRBV27	TRBJ2-7	NA	15	CASSLGILSSYEQYF	TGTGCCAGCAGTTTGGGGATTTTAAGCTCCTACGAGCAGTACTTC
NA	TRBV7-3	TRBJ1-1	NA	13	CASTLGRNTEAFF	TGTGCCAGCACCTTAGGCCGGAACACTGAAGCTTTCTTT
NA	TRBV19	TRBJ1-1	NA	16	CASTPPRGHMNTEAFF	TGTGCCAGTACCCCACCCCGGGGACACATGAACACTGAAGCTTTCTTT
few	TRBV28	TRBJ2-4	NA	13	CASSPPFKNIQYF	TGTGCCAGCAGTCCCCCATTCAAAAACATTCAGTACTTC
NA	TRBV6-2/TRBV6-3	TRBJ1-5	NA	19	CASSYVRARAANSNQPQHF	TGTGCCAGCAGTTATGTGCGGGCCAGGGCTGCCAATAGCAATCAGCCCCAGCATTTT
NA	TRBV19	TRBJ2-2	NA	13	CASSIWGAGELFF	TGTGCCAGTAGTATATGGGGGGCCGGGGAGCTGTTTTTT
NA	TRBV4-1	TRBJ1-1	NA	15	CASSQEGRRTTEAFF	TGCGCCAGCAGCCAAGAGGGAAGGAGGACCACTGAAGCTTTCTTT
NA	TRBV30	TRBJ1-4	TRBD1	15	CAWSVSTGANEKLFF	TGTGCCTGGAGTGTGTCGACAGGGGCTAATGAAAAACTGTTTTTT
NA	TRBV5-4	TRBJ2-2	TRBD2	16	CASSSPQRGNTGELFF	TGTGCCAGCAGCTCCCCCCAGCGGGGCAACACCGGGGAGCTGTTTTTT
few	TRBV18	TRBJ1-5	NA	14	CASSQSLEHQPQHF	TGTGCCAGCTCACAATCACTCGAGCATCAGCCCCAGCATTTT
NA	TRBV5-1	TRBJ1-2	TRBD1	14	CASSLAWTGRGYTF	TGCGCCAGCAGCTTGGCATGGACAGGTCGAGGCTACACCTTC
NA	TRBV28	TRBJ1-1	NA	14	CASSFDSPNTEAFF	TGTGCCAGCAGTTTCGACAGTCCGAACACTGAAGCTTTCTTT
once	TRBV28	TRBJ1-4	NA	14	CASSFGGRAGKLFF	TGTGCCAGCAGTTTCGGTGGGAGGGCCGGAAAACTGTTTTTT
NA	TRBV7-2	TRBJ2-5	TRBD2	14	CASSFRTSRETQYF	TGTGCCAGCAGCTTCAGGACTAGCCGTGAGACCCAGTACTTC
few	TRBV5-1	TRBJ1-1	NA	14	CASSNRAAGTEAFF	TGCGCCAGCAGCAATCGGGCGGCGGGCACTGAAGCTTTCTTT
NA	TRBV2	TRBJ1-5	NA	15	CASSRNGHSNQPQHF	TGTGCCAGCAGCCGAAACGGACATAGCAATCAGCCCCAGCATTTT